The rows below give T cell receptor beta chains drawn from one sample of a study of control samples from healthy donors and cancer patients. Clones were read by immunoSEQ multiplex PCR, and TCRdb kept only the in-frame ones, dropping some. Of roughly 400,000 clones listed, 75% to 95% are singletons. The sample consisted of PBMCs. These receptors all stem from a man aged 35-49 years with head and neck cancer. Each CDR3 is given with its conserved first and last residue. The D gene is left open where the match is weak. Clone size, where shown, is once, few, many, or a class for clones that have expanded.

>TRBJ2-3|.|TRBV5-1|.
CASSLSDPEGTDTQYF
TGCGCCAGCAGCTTGTCCGACCCAGAAGGGACAGATACGCAGTATTTT
>TRBJ2-7|TRBD1|TRBV6-5|.
CASTTGGINEQYF
TGTGCCAGCACAACAGGGGGTATCAACGAGCAGTACTTC
>TRBJ2-7|.|TRBV27|.
CASSPTRAGEQYF
TGTGCCAGCAGTCCGACAAGGGCTGGGGAGCAGTACTTC
>TRBJ2-3|.|TRBV21-1|.
CASSKDGGRATDTQYF
TGTGCCAGCAGCAAAGACGGCGGGAGGGCCACAGATACGCAGTATTTT
>TRBJ2-3|TRBD1|TRBV24-1|.
CATSDSAPDRADTQYF
TGTGCCACCAGTGATTCCGCTCCGGACAGGGCGGATACGCAGTATTTT
>TRBJ1-3|.|TRBV28|few
CASSLQGTSGNTIYF
TGTGCCAGCAGTTTACAGGGTACCTCTGGAAACACCATATATTTT
>TRBJ2-7|.|TRBV4-1|.
CASSQDNEQYF
TGCGCCAGCAGCCAAGACAACGAGCAGTACTTC
>TRBJ1-5|.|TRBV6-5|.
CASSYPLQGGNQPQHF
TGTGCCAGCAGTTACCCATTACAGGGCGGAAACCAGCCCCAGCATTTT
>TRBJ1-4|.|TRBV7-2|.
CASSPPRRATNEKLFF
TGTGCCAGCAGCCCGCCGCGGAGGGCAACTAATGAAAAACTGTTTTTT
>TRBJ2-3|TRBD1|TRBV23-1|.
CASSQCRGRGPTDTQYF
TGCGCCAGCAGTCAATGTCGCGGCAGGGGGCCCACAGATACGCAGTATTTT
>TRBJ1-3|.|TRBV28|.
CASSFSVSGNTIYF
TGTGCCAGCAGTTTTTCCGTCTCTGGAAACACCATATATTTT
>TRBJ2-7|TRBD1|TRBV5-5|.
CASSQRQGPREQYF
TGTGCCAGCAGCCAACGACAGGGTCCGCGCGAGCAGTACTTC
>TRBJ1-2|.|TRBV28|.
CASSLARRYGYTF
TGTGCCAGCAGTTTAGCCCGACGATATGGCTACACCTTC
>TRBJ1-1|.|TRBV11-2|.
CASSFMNTEAFF
TGTGCCAGCAGCTTTATGAACACTGAAGCTTTCTTT
>TRBJ2-7|TRBD1|TRBV5-1|.
CASSFGQDGVYEQYF
TGCGCCAGCAGCTTTGGACAGGACGGGGTCTACGAGCAGTACTTC
>TRBJ1-2|TRBD1|TRBV4-2|.
CASSQARGQGGGYTF
TGTGCCAGCAGCCAAGCACGGGGACAGGGGGGCGGCTACACCTTC
>TRBJ1-4|.|TRBV4-1|few
CASSQVARDNEKLFF
TGCGCCAGCAGCCAAGTCGCGCGGGACAATGAAAAACTGTTTTTT
>TRBJ2-2|TRBD2|TRBV5-1|.
CASSSLAGDGTGELFF
TGCGCCAGCAGCTCACTAGCGGGGGATGGCACCGGGGAGCTGTTTTTT
>TRBJ1-1|.|TRBV28|.
CASSPDLTENTEAFF
TGTGCCAGCAGTCCTGATCTGACAGAGAACACTGAAGCTTTCTTT
>TRBJ2-3|.|TRBV29-1|once
CSVGGLVSTDTQYF
TGCAGCGTTGGGGGGCTAGTCAGCACAGATACGCAGTATTTT
>TRBJ1-3|.|TRBV29-1|.
CSALRDGFPGNTIYF
TGCAGCGCTCTGAGGGACGGATTTCCTGGAAACACCATATATTTT
>TRBJ2-1|TRBD1|TRBV9|.
CASSVEDSGQGVGNEQFF
TGTGCCAGCAGCGTAGAAGATTCGGGACAGGGCGTCGGGAATGAGCAGTTCTTC
>TRBJ2-3|.|TRBV19|.
CASSKGGGADTQYF
TGTGCCAGTAGTAAGGGGGGGGGTGCAGATACGCAGTATTTT
>TRBJ1-2|.|TRBV5-4|.
CASSLDGRPAHGYTF
TGTGCCAGCAGCTTGGACGGGCGGCCAGCCCATGGCTACACCTTC
>TRBJ2-3|.|TRBV19|.
CASSIDPHSTDTQYF
TGTGCCAGTAGTATAGATCCCCACAGCACAGATACGCAGTATTTT
>TRBJ1-2|TRBD1|TRBV7-9|.
CASSLADRAAGYTF
TGTGCCAGCAGCTTAGCGGACAGGGCGGCTGGCTACACCTTC
>TRBJ2-3|.|TRBV7-9|.
CASSLGPGGTDTQYF
TGTGCCAGCAGCTTAGGGCCAGGGGGCACAGATACGCAGTATTTT
>TRBJ2-3|TRBD1|TRBV28|few
CASSLSLQARGTDTQYF
TGTGCCAGCAGTTTATCCCTCCAGGCCAGGGGGACAGATACGCAGTATTTT
>TRBJ1-5|.|TRBV13|once
CASSLRGSNQPQHF
TGTGCCAGCAGTCTTAGGGGGAGCAATCAGCCCCAGCATTTT
>TRBJ2-1|TRBD2|TRBV27|.
CASRMTSGRINEQFF
TGTGCCAGCAGGATGACTAGCGGGAGAATCAATGAGCAGTTCTTC
>TRBJ2-2|.|TRBV5-6|once
CASSLWTEPTGELFF
TGTGCCAGCAGCCTTTGGACAGAGCCCACCGGGGAGCTGTTTTTT
>TRBJ2-1|.|TRBV6-2/TRBV6-3|.
CASTPGGAGYEQFF
TGTGCCAGCACCCCAGGGGGGGCAGGGTATGAGCAGTTCTTC
>TRBJ2-7|TRBD1|TRBV28|once
CASRFPTGTGAYEQYF
TGTGCCAGCAGGTTCCCAACCGGGACAGGGGCATACGAGCAGTACTTC
>TRBJ2-7|TRBD2|TRBV5-5|.
CASSYSGGFYEQYF
TGTGCCAGCAGCTACTCGGGGGGGTTCTACGAGCAGTACTTC
>TRBJ1-6|.|TRBV12-2|.
CASRSPRDRVNSPLHF
TGTGCAAGTCGCTCTCCCCGGGACAGGGTAAATTCACCCCTCCACTTT
>TRBJ1-1|.|TRBV6-5|.
CASRTVNTEAFF
TGTGCCAGCAGGACAGTGAACACTGAAGCTTTCTTT
>TRBJ1-2|.|TRBV5-6|.
CASSLERTAGYTF
TGTGCCAGCAGCTTGGAAAGGACAGCCGGCTACACCTTC
>TRBJ1-5|.|TRBV6-6|.
CASSTYSNQPQHF
TGTGCCAGCTCCACGTATAGCAATCAGCCCCAGCATTTT
>TRBJ2-2|.|TRBV12-3/TRBV12-4|once
CASSPAGELFF
TGTGCCAGCAGCCCCGCCGGGGAGCTGTTTTTT